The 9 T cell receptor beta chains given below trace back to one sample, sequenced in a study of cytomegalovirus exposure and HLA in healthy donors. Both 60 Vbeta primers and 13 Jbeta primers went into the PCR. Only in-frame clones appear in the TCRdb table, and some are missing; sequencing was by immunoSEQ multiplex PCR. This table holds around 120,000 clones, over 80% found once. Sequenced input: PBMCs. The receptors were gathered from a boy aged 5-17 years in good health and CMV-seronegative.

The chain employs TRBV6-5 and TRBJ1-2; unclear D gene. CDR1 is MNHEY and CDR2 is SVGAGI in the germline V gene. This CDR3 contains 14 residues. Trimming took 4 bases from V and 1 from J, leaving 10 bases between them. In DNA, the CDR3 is TGTGCCAGCAGTTCTCCCTCTATTAACTATGGCTACACCTTC. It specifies CASSSPSINYGYTF.

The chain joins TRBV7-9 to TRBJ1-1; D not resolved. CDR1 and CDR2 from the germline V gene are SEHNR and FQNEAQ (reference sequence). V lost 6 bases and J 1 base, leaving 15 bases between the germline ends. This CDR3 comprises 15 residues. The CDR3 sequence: CASSRVDGGNTEAFF. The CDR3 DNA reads TGTGCCAGCAGTCGCGTCGATGGCGGGAACACTGAAGCTTTCTTT.

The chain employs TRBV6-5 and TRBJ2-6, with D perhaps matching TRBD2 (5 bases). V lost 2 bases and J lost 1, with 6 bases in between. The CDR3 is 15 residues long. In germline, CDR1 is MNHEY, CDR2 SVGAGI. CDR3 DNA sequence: TGTGCCAGCAGTTACGGGGAGTCTGGGGCCAACGTCCTGACTTTC. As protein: CASSYGESGANVLTF.

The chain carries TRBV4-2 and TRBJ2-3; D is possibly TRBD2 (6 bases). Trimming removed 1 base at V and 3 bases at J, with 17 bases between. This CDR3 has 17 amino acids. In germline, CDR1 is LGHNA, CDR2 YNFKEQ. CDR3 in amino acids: CASSQGPGLEGTDTQYF. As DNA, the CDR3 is TGTGCCAGCAGCCAAGGGCCGGGACTGGAGGGAACAGATACGCAGTATTTT.

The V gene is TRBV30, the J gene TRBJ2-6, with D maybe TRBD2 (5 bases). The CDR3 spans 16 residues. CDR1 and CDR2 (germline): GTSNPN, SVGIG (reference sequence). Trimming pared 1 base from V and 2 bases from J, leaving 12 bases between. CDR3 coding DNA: TGTGCCTGGAGTGGGGAGTTGGTAGCTGGGGCCAACGTCCTGACTTTC. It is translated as CAWSGELVAGANVLTF.

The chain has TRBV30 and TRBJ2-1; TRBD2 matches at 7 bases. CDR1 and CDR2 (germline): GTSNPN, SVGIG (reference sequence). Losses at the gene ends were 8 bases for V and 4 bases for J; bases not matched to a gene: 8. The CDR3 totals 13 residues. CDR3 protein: CAASPAGYNEQFF. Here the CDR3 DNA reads TGTGCCGCTTCCCCAGCGGGGTACAATGAGCAGTTCTTC.

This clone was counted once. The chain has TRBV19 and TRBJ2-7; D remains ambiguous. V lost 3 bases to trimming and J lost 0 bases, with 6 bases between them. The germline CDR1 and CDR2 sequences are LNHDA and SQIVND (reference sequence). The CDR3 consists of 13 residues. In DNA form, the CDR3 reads TGTGCCAGTAGTATTCAAGCCTCCTACGAGCAGTACTTC. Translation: CASSIQASYEQYF.

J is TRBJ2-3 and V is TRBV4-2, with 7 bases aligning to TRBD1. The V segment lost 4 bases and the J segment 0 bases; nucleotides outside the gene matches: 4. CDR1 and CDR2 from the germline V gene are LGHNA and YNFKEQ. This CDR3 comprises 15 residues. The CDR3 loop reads CASSPEGASTDTQYF. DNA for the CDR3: TGTGCCAGCAGCCCCGAGGGGGCTAGCACAGATACGCAGTATTTT.

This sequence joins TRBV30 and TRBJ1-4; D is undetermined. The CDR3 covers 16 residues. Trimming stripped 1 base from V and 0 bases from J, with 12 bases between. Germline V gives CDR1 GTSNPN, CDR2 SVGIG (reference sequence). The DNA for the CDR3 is TGTGCCTGGAGTGCCTCCCCCTATGCAACTAATGAAAAACTGTTTTTT. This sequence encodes CAWSASPYATNEKLFF.